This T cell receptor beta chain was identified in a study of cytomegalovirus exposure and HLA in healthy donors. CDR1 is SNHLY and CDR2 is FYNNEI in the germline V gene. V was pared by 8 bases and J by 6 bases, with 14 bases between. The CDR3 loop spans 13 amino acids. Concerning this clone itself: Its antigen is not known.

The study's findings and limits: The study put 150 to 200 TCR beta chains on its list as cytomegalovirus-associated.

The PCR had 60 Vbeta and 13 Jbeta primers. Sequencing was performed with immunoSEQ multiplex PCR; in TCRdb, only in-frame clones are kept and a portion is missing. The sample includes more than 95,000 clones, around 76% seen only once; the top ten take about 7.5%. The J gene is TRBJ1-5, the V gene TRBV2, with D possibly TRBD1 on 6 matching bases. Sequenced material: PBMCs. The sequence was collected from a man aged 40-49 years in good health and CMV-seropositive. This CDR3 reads CASHGGGGQPQHF. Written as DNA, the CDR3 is TGTGCCAGCCACGGAGGGGGGGGTCAGCCCCAGCATTTT.